This is a list of T cell receptor beta chains from one sample in a study of blood T cells in healthy people across ages. TCRdb independently ran MiXCR on the 5' RACE reads; one entry per CDR3 protein. The sample holds about 1.4 million distinct CDR3 sequences, almost 60% seen once. What was sequenced was blood. All receptors come from a man younger than 35 in good health. Both conserved end residues are part of each CDR3. Each record gives: J gene, V gene, D gene, clone size, CDR3 protein, CDR3 DNA. The D gene is left open where the match is weak. The size field is filled for only some rows; it gives once, few, many or a size class.

TRBJ2-5 TRBV6-5 TRBD1 . CASSYDVQGDNEQYF TGTGCCAGCAGTTACGACGTGCAGGGGGATAATGAGCAGTACTTC
TRBJ1-3 TRBV4-1 . few CASSPPWSGVPGNTIYF TGCGCCAGCAGCCCGCCTTGGTCAGGGGTTCCTGGAAACACCATATATTTT
TRBJ1-1 TRBV14 TRBD1 once CASSHWSTGTEGLNTEAFF TGTGCCAGCAGCCATTGGAGTACCGGGACAGAGGGTCTGAACACTGAAGCTTTCTTT
TRBJ2-3 TRBV20-1 TRBD2 . CSALGSSGSTDTQYF TGCAGTGCCTTAGGGTCTAGCGGGAGCACAGATACGCAGTATTTT
TRBJ1-1 TRBV4-3 TRBD1 . CASGENRGWTEAFF TGCGCCAGCGGGGAGAACAGGGGTTGGACTGAAGCTTTCTTT
TRBJ1-5 TRBV29-1 . few CSSRRSGNQPQHF TGCAGCTCTCGGAGGAGTGGCAATCAGCCCCAGCATTTT
TRBJ2-1 TRBV20-1 TRBD2 . CSAAAGGSYNEQFF TGCAGTGCTGCAGCGGGGGGCTCCTACAATGAGCAGTTCTTC
TRBJ1-2 TRBV5-1 . . CASSPGGQIKYGYTF TGCGCCAGCAGCCCAGGTGGACAGATTAAGTATGGCTACACCTTC
TRBJ2-5 TRBV20-1 . few CSARNQETQYF TGCAGTGCTAGAAATCAAGAGACCCAGTACTTC
TRBJ1-5 TRBV6-5 TRBD1 once CASRVDRRGQPQHF TGTGCCAGCAGGGTGGACAGGAGGGGTCAGCCCCAGCATTTT
TRBJ2-1 TRBV2 . . CASSEGTHGDEQFF TGTGCCAGCAGTGAAGGGACACACGGGGATGAGCAGTTCTTC
TRBJ1-2 TRBV7-9 . . CASSSPLRGVLGYTF TGTGCCAGCAGCTCCCCCTTACGGGGGGTATTGGGCTACACCTTC
TRBJ2-2 TRBV6-1 TRBD2 many CAGSGSVDTGELFF TGTGCCGGTAGCGGGAGTGTCGACACCGGGGAGCTGTTTTTT
TRBJ2-3 TRBV5-1 . . CASSLNMDIGDTQYF TGCGCCAGCAGCTTGAACATGGACATTGGGGATACGCAGTATTTT
TRBJ1-2 TRBV7-9 . few CASSLDTRYYGYTF TGTGCCAGCAGCTTAGATACGCGTTACTATGGCTACACCTTC
TRBJ1-1 TRBV3-1 . . CASSQTDGRNTEAFF TGTGCCAGCAGCCAGACTGACGGACGGAACACTGAAGCTTTCTTT
TRBJ2-1 TRBV15 TRBD2 . CATSRPPQAGGNKNEQFF TGTGCCACCAGCAGACCCCCCCAAGCGGGAGGGAACAAAAATGAGCAGTTCTTC
TRBJ2-7 TRBV13 . few CASKVIGSDEQYF TGTGCCAGCAAAGTCATCGGCTCGGACGAGCAGTACTTC
TRBJ2-5 TRBV7-2 TRBD2 . CASSETGTRGQTQYF TGTGCCAGCAGCGAGACCGGGACTAGGGGACAGACCCAGTACTTC
TRBJ2-5 TRBV9 . . CASSVATGAGVLETQYF TGTGCCAGCAGCGTAGCTACCGGGGCAGGGGTTTTGGAGACCCAGTACTTC
TRBJ1-5 TRBV12-3/TRBV12-4 TRBD1 . CTSSFDRGWNQPQHF TGTACCAGCAGTTTTGACAGGGGGTGGAATCAGCCCCAGCATTTT
TRBJ2-2 TRBV27 . . CASSLSRYTGELFF TGTGCCAGCAGTTTATCGCGGTACACCGGGGAGCTGTTTTTT
TRBJ1-6 TRBV12-3/TRBV12-4 TRBD1 . CASRPGTGANSPLHF TGTGCCAGCAGACCCGGGACAGGCGCAAATTCACCCCTCCACTTT
TRBJ2-7 TRBV7-2 TRBD1 . CAASLMIAGTGYSYEQYF TGTGCCGCCAGCTTAATGATCGCCGGGACAGGGTACTCCTACGAGCAGTACTTC
TRBJ2-4 TRBV19 . . CASSIDAGRSAKNIQYF TGTGCCAGTAGTATAGACGCCGGGAGATCAGCCAAAAACATTCAGTACTTC
TRBJ1-4 TRBV4-3 . . CASSADRSNEKLFF TGCGCCAGCAGCGCCGACAGATCTAATGAAAAACTGTTTTTT
TRBJ2-7 TRBV5-1 . few CASSFRPPYEQYF TGCGCCAGCAGCTTTCGCCCACCCTACGAGCAGTACTTC
TRBJ2-7 TRBV7-9 . . CTSSSGGPRPSYEQYF TGTACCAGCAGCTCAGGGGGGCCGCGACCTTCCTACGAGCAGTACTTC
TRBJ1-6 TRBV29-1 . few CSVSRGVGNSPLHF TGCAGCGTTTCCCGGGGGGTAGGGAATTCACCCCTCCACTTT